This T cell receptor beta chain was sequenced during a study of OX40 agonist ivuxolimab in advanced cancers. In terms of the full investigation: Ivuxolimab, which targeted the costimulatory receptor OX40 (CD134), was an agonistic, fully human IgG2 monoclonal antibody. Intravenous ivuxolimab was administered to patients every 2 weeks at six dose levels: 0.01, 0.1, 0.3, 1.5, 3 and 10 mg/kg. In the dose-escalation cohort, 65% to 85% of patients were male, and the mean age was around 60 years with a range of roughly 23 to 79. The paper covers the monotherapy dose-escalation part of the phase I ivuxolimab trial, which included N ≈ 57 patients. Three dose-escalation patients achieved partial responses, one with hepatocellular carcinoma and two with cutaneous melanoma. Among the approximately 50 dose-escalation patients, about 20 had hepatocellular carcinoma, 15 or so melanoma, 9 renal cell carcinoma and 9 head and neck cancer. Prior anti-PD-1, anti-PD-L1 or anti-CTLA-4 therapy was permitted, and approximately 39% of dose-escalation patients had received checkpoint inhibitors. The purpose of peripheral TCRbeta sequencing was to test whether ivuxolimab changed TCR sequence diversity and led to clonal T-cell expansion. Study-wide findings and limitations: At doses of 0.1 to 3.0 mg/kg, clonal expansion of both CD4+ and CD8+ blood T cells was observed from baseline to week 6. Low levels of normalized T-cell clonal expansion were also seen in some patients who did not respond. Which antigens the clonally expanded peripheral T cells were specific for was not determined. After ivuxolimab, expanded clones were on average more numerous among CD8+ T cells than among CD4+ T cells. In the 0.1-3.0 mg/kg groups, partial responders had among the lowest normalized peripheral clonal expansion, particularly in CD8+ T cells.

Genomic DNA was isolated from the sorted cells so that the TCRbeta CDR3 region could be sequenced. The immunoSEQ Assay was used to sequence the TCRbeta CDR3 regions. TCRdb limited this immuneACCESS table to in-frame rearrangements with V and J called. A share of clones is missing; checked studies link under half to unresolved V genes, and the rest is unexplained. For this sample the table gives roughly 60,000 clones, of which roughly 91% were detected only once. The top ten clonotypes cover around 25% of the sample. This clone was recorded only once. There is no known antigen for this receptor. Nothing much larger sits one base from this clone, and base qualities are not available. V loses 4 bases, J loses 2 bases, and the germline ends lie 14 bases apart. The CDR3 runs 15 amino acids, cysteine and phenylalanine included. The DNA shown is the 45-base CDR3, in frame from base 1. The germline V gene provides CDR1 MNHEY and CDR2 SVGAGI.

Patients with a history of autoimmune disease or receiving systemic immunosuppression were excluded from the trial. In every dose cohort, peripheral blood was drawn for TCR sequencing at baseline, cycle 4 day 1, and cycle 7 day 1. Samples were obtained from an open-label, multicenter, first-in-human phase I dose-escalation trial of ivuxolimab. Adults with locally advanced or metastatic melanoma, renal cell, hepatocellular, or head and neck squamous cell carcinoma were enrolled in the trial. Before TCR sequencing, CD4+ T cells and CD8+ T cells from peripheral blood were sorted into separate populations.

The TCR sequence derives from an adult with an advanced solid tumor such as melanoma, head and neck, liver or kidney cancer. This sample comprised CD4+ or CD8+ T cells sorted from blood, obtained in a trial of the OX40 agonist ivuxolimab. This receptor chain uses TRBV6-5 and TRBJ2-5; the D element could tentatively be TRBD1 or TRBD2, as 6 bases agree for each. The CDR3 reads CASSFQWGAQETQYF. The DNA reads TGTGCCAGCAGTTTCCAATGGGGGGCACAAGAGACCCAGTACTTC.